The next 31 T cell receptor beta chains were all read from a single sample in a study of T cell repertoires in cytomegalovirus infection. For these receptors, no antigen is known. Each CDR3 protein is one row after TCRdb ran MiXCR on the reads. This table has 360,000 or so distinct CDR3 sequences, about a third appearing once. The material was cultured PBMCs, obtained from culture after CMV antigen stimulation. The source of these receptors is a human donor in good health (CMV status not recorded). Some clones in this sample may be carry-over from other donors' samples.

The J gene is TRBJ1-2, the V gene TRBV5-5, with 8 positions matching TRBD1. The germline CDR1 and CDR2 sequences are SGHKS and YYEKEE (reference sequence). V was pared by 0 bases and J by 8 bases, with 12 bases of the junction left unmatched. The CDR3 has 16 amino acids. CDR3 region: CASSLGTGLNPQGYTF. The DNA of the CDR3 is TGTGCCAGCAGCTTGGGGACAGGGTTGAATCCGCAGGGCTACACCTTC.

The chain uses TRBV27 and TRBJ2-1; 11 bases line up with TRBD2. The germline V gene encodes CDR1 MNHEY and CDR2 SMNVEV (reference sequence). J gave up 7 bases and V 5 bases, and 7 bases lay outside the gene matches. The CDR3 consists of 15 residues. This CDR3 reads CASSLLAGGDNEQFF. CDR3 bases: TGTGCCAGCAGTCTTCTAGCGGGAGGAGATAATGAGCAGTTCTTC.

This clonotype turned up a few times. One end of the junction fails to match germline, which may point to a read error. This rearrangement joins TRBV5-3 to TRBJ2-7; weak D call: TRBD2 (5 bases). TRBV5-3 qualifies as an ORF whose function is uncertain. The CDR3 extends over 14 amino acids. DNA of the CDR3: TGTGCCAGCAGCTTTCAGGTGGGAGCCTACGAGCAGTACTTC. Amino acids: CASSFQVGAYEQYF.

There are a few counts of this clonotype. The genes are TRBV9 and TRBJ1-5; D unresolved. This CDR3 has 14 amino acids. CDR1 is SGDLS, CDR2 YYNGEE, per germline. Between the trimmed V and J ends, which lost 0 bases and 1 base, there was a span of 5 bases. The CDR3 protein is CASSVGVSNQPQHF. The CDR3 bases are TGTGCCAGCAGCGTAGGGGTGAGCAATCAGCCCCAGCATTTT.

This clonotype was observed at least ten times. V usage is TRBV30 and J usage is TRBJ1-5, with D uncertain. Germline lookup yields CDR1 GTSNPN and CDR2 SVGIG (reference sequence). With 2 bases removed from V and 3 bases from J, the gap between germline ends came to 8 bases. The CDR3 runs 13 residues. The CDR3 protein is CAWSRDNNQPQHF. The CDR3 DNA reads TGTGCCTGGAGTAGGGATAACAATCAGCCCCAGCATTTT.

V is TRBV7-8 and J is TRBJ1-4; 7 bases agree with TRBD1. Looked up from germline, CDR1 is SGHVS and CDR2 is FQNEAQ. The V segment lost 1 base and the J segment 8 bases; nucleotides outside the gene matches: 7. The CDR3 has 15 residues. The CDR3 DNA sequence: TGTGCCAGCAGCTTAGTCAGGGGGTTGGGGGAAAAACTGTTTTTT. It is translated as CASSLVRGLGEKLFF.

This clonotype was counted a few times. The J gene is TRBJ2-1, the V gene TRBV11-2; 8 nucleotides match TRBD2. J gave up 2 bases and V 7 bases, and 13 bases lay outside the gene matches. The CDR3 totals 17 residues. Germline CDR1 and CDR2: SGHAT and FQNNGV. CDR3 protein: CASTLFLAGGTYNEQFF. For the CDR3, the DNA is TGTGCCAGCACCCTTTTTTTGGCGGGAGGAACCTACAATGAGCAGTTCTTC.

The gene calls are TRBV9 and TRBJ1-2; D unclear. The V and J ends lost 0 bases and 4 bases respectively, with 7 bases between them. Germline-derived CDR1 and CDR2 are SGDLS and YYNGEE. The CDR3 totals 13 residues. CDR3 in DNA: TGTGCCAGCAGCGTAGCGGAAGGCTATGGCTACACCTTC. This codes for CASSVAEGYGYTF. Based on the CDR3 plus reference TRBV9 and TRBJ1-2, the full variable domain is DSGVTQTPKHLITATGQRVTLRCSPRSGDLSVYWYQQSLDQGLQFLIQYYNGEERAKGNILERFSAQQFPDLHSELNLSSLELGDSALYFCASSVAEGYGYTFGSGTRLTVV.

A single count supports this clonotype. Here the CDR3 DNA reads TGTGCCAGCAGTTACTCGCCAAGGGGGAGCTCCTACAATGAGCAGTTCTTC. Its translation: CASSYSPRGSSYNEQFF. The chain uses TRBV6-5 and TRBJ2-1; tentatively, D is TRBD1 (6 bases). This CDR3 has 17 amino acids. Per germline, CDR1 MNHEY and CDR2 SVGAGI. The V gene lost 0 bases and the J gene lost 0 bases, with 12 bases spanning the gap.

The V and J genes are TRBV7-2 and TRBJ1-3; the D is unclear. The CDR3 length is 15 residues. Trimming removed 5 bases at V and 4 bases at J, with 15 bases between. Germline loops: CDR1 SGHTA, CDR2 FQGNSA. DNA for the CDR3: TGTGCCAGCAGCCTCTCTCTAACGAGAGGAAACACCATATATTTT. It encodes CASSLSLTRGNTIYF.

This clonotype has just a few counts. CDR3 DNA: TGTGCCAGCAGCTTAGCGATTACCTATGGCTACACCTTC. Translated: CASSLAITYGYTF. This rearrangement joins TRBV7-2 to TRBJ1-2; no definite D call. V lost 0 bases and J 4 bases, leaving 6 bases between the germline ends. This CDR3 is 13 amino acids long. CDR1 and CDR2 from the germline V gene are SGHTA and FQGNSA.

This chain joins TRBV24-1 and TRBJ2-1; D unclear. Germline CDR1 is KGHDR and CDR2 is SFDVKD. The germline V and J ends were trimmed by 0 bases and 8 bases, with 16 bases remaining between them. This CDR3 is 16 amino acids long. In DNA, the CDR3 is TGTGCCACCAGTGATTTGCCAAGCTTCCAACCATATGAGCAGTTCTTC. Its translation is CATSDLPSFQPYEQFF.

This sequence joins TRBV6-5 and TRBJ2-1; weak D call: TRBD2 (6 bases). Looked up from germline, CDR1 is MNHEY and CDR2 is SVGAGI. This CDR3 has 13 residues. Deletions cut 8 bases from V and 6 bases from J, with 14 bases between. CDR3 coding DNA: TGTGCCAGCGCTCCGAAGACTAGCAATGAGCAGTTCTTC. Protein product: CASAPKTSNEQFF.

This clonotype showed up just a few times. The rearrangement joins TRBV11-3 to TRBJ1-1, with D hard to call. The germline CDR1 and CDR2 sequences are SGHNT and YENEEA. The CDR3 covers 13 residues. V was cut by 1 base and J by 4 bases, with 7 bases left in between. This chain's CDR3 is CASSLAEGTEAFF. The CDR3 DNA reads TGTGCCAGCAGCTTAGCAGAGGGCACTGAAGCTTTCTTT.

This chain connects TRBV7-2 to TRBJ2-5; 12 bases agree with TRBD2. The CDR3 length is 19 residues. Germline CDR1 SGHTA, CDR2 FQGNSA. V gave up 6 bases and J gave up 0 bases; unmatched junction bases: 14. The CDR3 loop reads CASSLRGLAGGSYQETQYF. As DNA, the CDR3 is TGTGCCAGCAGTCTGAGGGGGCTAGCGGGAGGGTCGTACCAAGAGACCCAGTACTTC.

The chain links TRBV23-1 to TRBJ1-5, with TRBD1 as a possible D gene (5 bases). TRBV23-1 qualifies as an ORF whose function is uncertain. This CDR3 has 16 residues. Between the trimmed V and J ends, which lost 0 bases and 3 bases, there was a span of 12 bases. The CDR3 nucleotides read TGCGCCAGCAGTCAATCTACCGACAGCCCCAATCAGCCCCAGCATTTT. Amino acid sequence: CASSQSTDSPNQPQHF.

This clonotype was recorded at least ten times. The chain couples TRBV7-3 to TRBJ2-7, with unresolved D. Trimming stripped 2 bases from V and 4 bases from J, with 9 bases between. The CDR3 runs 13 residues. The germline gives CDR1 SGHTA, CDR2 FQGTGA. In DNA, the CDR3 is TGTGCCAGCAGCTTATTCAGAGGATACGAGCAGTACTTC. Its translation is CASSLFRGYEQYF.

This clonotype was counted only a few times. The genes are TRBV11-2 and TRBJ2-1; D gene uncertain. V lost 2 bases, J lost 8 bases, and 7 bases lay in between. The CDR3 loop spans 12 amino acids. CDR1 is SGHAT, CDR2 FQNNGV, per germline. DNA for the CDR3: TGTGCCAGCAGCTTAAATCCTTATGAGCAGTTCTTC. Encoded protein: CASSLNPYEQFF. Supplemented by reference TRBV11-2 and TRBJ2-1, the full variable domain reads EAGVAQSPRYKIIEKRQSVAFWCNPISGHATLYWYQQILGQGPKLLIQFQNNGVVDDSQLPKDRFSAERLKGVDSTLKIQPAKLEDSAVYLCASSLNPYEQFFGPGTRLTVL.

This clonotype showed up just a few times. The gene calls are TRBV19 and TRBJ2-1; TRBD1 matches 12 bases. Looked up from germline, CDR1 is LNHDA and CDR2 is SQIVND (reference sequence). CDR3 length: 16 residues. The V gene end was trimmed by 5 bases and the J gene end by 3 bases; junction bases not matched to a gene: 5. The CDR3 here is CASSEGQGANYNEQFF. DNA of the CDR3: TGTGCCAGTAGTGAGGGACAGGGGGCGAACTACAATGAGCAGTTCTTC.

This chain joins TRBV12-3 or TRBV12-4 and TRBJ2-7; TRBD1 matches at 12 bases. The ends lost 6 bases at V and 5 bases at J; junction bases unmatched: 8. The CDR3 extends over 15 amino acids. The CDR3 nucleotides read TGTGCCAGCAGCGGGTCCGGGACAGGGGGCAACGAGCAGTACTTC. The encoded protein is CASSGSGTGGNEQYF.

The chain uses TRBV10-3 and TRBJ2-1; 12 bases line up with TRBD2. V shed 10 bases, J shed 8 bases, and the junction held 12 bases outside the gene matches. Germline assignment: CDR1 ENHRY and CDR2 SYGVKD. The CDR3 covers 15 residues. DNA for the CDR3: TGTGCCACGACGTTTGGGACTAGCGGGTCGTATGAGCAGTTCTTC. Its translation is CATTFGTSGSYEQFF.

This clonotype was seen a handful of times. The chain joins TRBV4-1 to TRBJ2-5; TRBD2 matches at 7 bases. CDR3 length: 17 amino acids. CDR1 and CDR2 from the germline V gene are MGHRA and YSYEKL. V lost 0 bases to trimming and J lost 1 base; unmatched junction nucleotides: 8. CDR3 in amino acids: CASSQEGSGTIQETQYF. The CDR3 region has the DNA TGCGCCAGCAGCCAAGAAGGGAGCGGGACTATCCAAGAGACCCAGTACTTC.

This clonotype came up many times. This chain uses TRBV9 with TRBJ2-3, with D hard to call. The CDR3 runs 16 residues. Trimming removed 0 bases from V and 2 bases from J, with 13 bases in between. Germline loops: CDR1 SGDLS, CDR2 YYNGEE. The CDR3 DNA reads TGTGCCAGCAGCGTAGGGCTAGGCCTAGTCACAGATACGCAGTATTTT. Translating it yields CASSVGLGLVTDTQYF.

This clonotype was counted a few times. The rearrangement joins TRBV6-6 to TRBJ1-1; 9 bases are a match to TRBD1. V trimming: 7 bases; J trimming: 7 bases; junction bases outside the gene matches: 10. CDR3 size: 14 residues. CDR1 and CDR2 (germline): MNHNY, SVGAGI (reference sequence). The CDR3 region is CASIGGQGNFEAFF. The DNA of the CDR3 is TGTGCCAGCATCGGGGGACAGGGAAATTTTGAAGCTTTCTTT.

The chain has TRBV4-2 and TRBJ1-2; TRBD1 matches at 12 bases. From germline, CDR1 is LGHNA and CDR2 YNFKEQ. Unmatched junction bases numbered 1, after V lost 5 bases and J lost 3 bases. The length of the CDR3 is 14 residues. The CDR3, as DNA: TGTGCCAGCAGCGGGACAGGGGGCTACTATGGCTACACCTTC. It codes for CASSGTGGYYGYTF.

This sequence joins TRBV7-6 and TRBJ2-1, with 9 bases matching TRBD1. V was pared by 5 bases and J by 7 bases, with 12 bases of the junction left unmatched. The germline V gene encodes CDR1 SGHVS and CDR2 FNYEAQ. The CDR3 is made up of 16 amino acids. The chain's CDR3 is CASSITGGVPKNEQFF. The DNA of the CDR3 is TGTGCCAGCAGCATAACAGGGGGCGTCCCAAAGAATGAGCAGTTCTTC.

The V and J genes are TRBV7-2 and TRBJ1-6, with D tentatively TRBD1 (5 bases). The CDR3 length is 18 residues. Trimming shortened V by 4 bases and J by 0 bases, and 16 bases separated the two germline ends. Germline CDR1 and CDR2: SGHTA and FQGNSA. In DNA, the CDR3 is TGTGCCAGCAGCTCGTTTACAGGATTGAGCTCCTATAATTCACCCCTCCACTTT. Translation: CASSSFTGLSSYNSPLHF. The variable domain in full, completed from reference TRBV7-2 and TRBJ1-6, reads GAGVSQSPSNKVTEKGKDVELRCDPISGHTALYWYRQSLGQGLEFLIYFQGNSAPDKSGLPSDRFSAERTGGSVSTLTIQRTQQEDSAVYLCASSSFTGLSSYNSPLHFGNGTRLTVT.

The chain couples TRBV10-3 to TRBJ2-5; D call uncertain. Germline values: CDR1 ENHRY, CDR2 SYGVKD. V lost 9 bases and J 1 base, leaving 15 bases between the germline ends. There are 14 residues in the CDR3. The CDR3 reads CAIEPYPIQETQYF. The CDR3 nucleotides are TGTGCCATAGAACCCTACCCCATCCAAGAGACCCAGTACTTC.

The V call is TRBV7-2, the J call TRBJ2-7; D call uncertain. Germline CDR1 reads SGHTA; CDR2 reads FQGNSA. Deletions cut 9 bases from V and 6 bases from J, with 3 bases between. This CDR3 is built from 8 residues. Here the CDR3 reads CASGEQYV. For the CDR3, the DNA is TGTGCCAGTGGCGAGCAGTACGTC.

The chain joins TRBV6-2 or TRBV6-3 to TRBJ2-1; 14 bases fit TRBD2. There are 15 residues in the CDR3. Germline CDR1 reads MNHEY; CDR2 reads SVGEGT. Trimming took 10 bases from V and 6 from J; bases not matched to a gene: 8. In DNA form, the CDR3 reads TGTGCCACCTTTTCTGGACTAGCGGGAGGCAATGAGCAGTTCTTC. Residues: CATFSGLAGGNEQFF.

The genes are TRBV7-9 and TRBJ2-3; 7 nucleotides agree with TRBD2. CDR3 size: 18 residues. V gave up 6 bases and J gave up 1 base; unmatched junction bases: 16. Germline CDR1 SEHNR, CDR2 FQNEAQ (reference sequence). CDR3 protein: CASRQIGGGKEGTDTQYF. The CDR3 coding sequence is TGTGCCAGCAGACAAATTGGGGGGGGGAAGGAGGGCACAGATACGCAGTATTTT.